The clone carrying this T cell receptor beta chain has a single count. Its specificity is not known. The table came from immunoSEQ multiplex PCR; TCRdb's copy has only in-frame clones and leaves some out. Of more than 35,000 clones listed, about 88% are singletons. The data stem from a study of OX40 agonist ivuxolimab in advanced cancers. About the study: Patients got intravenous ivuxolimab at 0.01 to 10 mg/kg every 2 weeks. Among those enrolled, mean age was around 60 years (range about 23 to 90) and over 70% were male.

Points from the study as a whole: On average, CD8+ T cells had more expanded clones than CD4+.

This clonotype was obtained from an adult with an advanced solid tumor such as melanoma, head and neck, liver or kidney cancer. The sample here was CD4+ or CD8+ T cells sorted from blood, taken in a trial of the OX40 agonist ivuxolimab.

The CDR3 DNA follows: TGTGCCAGCAGTGAAATTAGGATCGGTGGCTACACCTTC. Its translation is CASSEIRIGGYTF. The chain carries TRBV2 and TRBJ1-2; D is uncertain. In germline, CDR1 is SNHLY, CDR2 FYNNEI. V lost 2 bases and J lost 7, with 11 bases in between. This CDR3 spans 13 amino acids.